This record covers a single TCR beta chain. The sample is drawn from a study of T-cell reconstitution after alpha-beta-depleted transplantation in children. The library targeted TCRbeta and was prepared with unique molecular identifiers. TCRdb re-called the PCR reads with MiXCR, one entry per CDR3 protein. The sample comprises fewer than 400,000 distinct CDR3 sequences, about 20% of which are singletons, and over 3.5% rests with the top ten. CDR3 length equals 14 residues. Germline CDR1 is SGHTA and CDR2 is FQGNSA. V was cut by 1 base and J by 3 bases, with 8 bases left in between. The clonotype originates from a human donor who donated a stem cell graft to a child with acute myeloid leukemia. Sequencing was performed on PBMCs from the stem cell graft donor, taken from the stem cell graft. This chain uses TRBV7-2 with TRBJ2-3; D is ambiguous. The CDR3 region has the DNA TGTGCCAGCAGCTTAGGTTTTAAAACAGATACGCAGTATTTT. It translates to CASSLGFKTDTQYF.